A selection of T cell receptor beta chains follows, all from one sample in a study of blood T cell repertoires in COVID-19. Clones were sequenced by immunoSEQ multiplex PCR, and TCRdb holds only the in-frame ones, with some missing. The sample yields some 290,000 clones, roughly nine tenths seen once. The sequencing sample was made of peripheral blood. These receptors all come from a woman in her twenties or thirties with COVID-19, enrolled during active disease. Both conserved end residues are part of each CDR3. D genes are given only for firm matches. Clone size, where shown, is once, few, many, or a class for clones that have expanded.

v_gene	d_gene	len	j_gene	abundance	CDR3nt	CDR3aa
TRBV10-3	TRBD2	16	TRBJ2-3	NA	TGTGCCATCAGTGAGGGACTAGCGCGCCGCACAGATACGCAGTATTTT	CAISEGLARRTDTQYF
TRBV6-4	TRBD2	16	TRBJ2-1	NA	TGTGCCAGCAGTGACGCCGCTAGCGGGGGCTACAATGAGCAGTTCTTC	CASSDAASGGYNEQFF
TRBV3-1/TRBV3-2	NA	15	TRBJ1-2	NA	TGTGCCAGCAGCCGACGAGTGGGACTCTTCTATGGCTACACCTTC	CASSRRVGLFYGYTF
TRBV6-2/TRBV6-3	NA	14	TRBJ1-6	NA	TGTGCCAGCAGTTATACAGGACCTAATTCACCCCTCCACTTT	CASSYTGPNSPLHF
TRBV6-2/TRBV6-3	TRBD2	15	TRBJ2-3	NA	TGTGCCAGCAGTTACACGGGACTAGACACAGATACGCAGTATTTT	CASSYTGLDTDTQYF
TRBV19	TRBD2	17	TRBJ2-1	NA	TGTGCCAGTAAATCCATGGTAGCGGGGGGTACCTACAATGAGCAGTTCTTC	CASKSMVAGGTYNEQFF
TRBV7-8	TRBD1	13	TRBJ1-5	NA	TGTGCCAGCAGGCAGGGGGTGAGGCAGCCCCAGCATTTT	CASRQGVRQPQHF
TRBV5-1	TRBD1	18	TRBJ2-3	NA	TGCGCCAGCACCCTCCAAATCCCCAGGGGGCGTGCCACAGATACGCAGTATTTT	CASTLQIPRGRATDTQYF
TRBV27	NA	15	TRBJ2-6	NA	TGTGCCAGCAGGAAGAGCGACTCTGGGGCCAACGTCCTGACTTTC	CASRKSDSGANVLTF
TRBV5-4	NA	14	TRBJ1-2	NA	TGTGCCAGCAGCGAGGGTAATCTTAACTATGGCTACACCTTC	CASSEGNLNYGYTF
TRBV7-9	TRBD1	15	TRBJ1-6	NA	TGTGCCAGCACCGATCGGACAGGCTATAATTCACCCCTCCACTTT	CASTDRTGYNSPLHF
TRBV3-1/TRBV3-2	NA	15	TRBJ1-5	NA	TGTGCCAGCAGCCAAGAAGCTTATAGCAATCAGCCCCAGCATTTT	CASSQEAYSNQPQHF
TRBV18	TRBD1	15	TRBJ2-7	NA	TGTGCCAGCTCATCAAGACAGGGGGGTACCTACGAGCAGTACTTC	CASSSRQGGTYEQYF
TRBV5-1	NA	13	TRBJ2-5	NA	TGCGCCAGCAGCTTTCAGGCTCCAGAGACCCAGTACTTC	CASSFQAPETQYF
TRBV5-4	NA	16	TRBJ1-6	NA	TGTGCCAGCAGCCGGAGCGGGGTCACCTATAATTCACCCCTCCACTTT	CASSRSGVTYNSPLHF
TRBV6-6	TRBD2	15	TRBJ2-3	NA	TGTGCCAGCCTACAACTAGCGGGGGGAGCAGATACGCAGTATTTT	CASLQLAGGADTQYF
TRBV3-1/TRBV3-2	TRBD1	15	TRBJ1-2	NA	TGTGCCAGCACTCCCCCCCCCGGGACAGGGGACGGCTACACCTTC	CASTPPPGTGDGYTF
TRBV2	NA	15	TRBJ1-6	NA	TGTGCCAGCACTGGAGGGTTGCCCTATAATTCACCCCTCCACTTT	CASTGGLPYNSPLHF
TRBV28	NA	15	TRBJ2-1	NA	TGTGCCAGCACCATCTCGGGGGGCAGGTACAATGAGCAGTTCTTC	CASTISGGRYNEQFF
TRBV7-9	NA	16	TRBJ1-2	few	TGTGCCAGCAGCCCCCGTGGGGGCCCCTCCTACTATGGCTACACCTTC	CASSPRGGPSYYGYTF
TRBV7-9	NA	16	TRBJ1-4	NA	TGTGCCAGCAGCTTATCTAGTTACCCTGAGGAAGAAAAACTGTTTTTT	CASSLSSYPEEEKLFF
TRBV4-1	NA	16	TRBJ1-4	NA	TGCGCCAGCAGCCAAGATAGACGCGGGGCAGATGAAAAACTGTTTTTT	CASSQDRRGADEKLFF
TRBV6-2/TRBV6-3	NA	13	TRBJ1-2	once	TGTGCCAGCAGTTACTCAGGGGGTCCTGGCTACACCTTC	CASSYSGGPGYTF
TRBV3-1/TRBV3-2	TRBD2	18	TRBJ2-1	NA	TGTGCCAGCAGCCTTCTTGGGGGGAGTAGCGGGGGCCCCCATGAGCAGTTCTTC	CASSLLGGSSGGPHEQFF
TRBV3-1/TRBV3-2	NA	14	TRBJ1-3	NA	TGTGCCAGCAGACGCAGGGGTTTCGGAAACACCATATATTTT	CASRRRGFGNTIYF
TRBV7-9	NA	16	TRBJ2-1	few	TGTGCCAGCAGCCCGGAAAGGGGGAGCTCCTACAATGAGCAGTTCTTC	CASSPERGSSYNEQFF
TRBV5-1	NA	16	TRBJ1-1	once	TGCGCCAGCAGCTTGGGTTCTTTTGCGGGGAACACTGAAGCTTTCTTT	CASSLGSFAGNTEAFF
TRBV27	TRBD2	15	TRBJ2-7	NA	TGTGCCAGCAGTTTACGGCGGGAGAGCTCCTACGAGCAGTACTTC	CASSLRRESSYEQYF
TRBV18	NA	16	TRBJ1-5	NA	TGTGCCAGCTCAACAACACACAGGGTTAGCAATCAGCCCCAGCATTTT	CASSTTHRVSNQPQHF
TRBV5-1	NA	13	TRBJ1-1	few	TGCGCCAGCACCGAACCGCCGGGCACTGAAGCTTTCTTT	CASTEPPGTEAFF
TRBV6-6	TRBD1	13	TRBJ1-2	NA	TGTGCCAGCAGTCCAGACAGGGGATATGGCTACACCTTC	CASSPDRGYGYTF
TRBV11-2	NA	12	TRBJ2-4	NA	TGTGCCAGCAGCTTTGGCGGCAATGGTCTGTACTTC	CASSFGGNGLYF
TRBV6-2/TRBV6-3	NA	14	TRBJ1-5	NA	TGTGCCAGCAGTTACTTTATGGAGAGGCAGCCCCAGCATTTT	CASSYFMERQPQHF
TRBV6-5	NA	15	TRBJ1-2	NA	TGTGCCAGCAGTTACTCGATACAGGGTCTCACGGGCTACACCTTC	CASSYSIQGLTGYTF
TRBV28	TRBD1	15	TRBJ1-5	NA	TGTGCCAGCAGTCCCAGACAGGGGCTCAGTCAGCCCCAGCATTTT	CASSPRQGLSQPQHF
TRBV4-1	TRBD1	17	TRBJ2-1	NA	TGCGCCAGCAGCCAACCGTCGACAGGGTATTTTTCGAATGAGCAGTTCTTC	CASSQPSTGYFSNEQFF
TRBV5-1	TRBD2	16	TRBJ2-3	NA	TGCGCCAGCAGCTCCGCTAGCGGGGGGGCCGAAGATACGCAGTATTTT	CASSSASGGAEDTQYF
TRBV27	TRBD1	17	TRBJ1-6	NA	TGTGCCAGGAATCAGGGGGCTGTACTCTCCTATAATTCACCCCTCCACTTT	CARNQGAVLSYNSPLHF
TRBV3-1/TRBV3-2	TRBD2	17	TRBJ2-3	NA	TGTGCCAGCAGCCCCCCCGAAGCGGGGGGGCATGCAGATACGCAGTATTTT	CASSPPEAGGHADTQYF
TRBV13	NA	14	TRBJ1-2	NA	TGTGCCAGCAGCTTAGGGAGACAAGGCTATGGCTACACCTTC	CASSLGRQGYGYTF
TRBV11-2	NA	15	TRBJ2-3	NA	TGTGCCAGCAGCCTCAAGCGGCACCACACAGATACGCAGTATTTT	CASSLKRHHTDTQYF
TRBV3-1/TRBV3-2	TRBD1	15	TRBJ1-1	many	TGTGCCAGCAGCCTATCGGACAGGGAGAACACTGAAGCTTTCTTT	CASSLSDRENTEAFF
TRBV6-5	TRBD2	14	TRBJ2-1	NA	TGTGCCAGCAGTTATGGCGGGGGGGCAATGGGGCAGTTCTTC	CASSYGGGAMGQFF
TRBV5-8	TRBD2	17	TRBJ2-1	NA	TGTGCCAGCAGCTTGGGCGTTACTAGCGGGGGGTACAATGAGCAGTTCTTC	CASSLGVTSGGYNEQFF
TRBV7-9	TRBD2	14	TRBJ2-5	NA	TGTGCCAGCAGCTCCGGGACCTCGGGGGGGACCCAGTACTTC	CASSSGTSGGTQYF
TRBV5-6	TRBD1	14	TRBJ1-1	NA	TGTGCCAGCAGCAACGGACAGGAGGGCACTGAAGCTTTCTTT	CASSNGQEGTEAFF
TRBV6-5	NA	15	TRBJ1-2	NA	TGTGCCAGCAGTTACCAAGGGACACCGAACTATGGCTACACCTTC	CASSYQGTPNYGYTF
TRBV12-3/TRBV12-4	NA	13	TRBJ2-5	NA	TGTGCCAGCAGTTTTGGGCAGGAAGAGACCCAGTACTTC	CASSFGQEETQYF
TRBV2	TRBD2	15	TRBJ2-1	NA	TGTGCCAGCAGTGGAACTAGCGGGGGGTACAATGAGCAGTTCTTC	CASSGTSGGYNEQFF
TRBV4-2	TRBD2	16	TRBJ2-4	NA	TGTGCCAGCAGCCAGGATAGCGGGGGGGCCTTTTACATTCAGTACTTC	CASSQDSGGAFYIQYF
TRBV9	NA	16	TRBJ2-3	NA	TGTGCCAGCAGCGTAGTCGGTGCGCTAAGCACAGATACGCAGTATTTT	CASSVVGALSTDTQYF
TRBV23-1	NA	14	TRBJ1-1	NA	TGCGCCAGCAGCCAACCCAGGGTTAACACTGAAGCTTTCTTT	CASSQPRVNTEAFF
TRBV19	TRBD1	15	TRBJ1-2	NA	TGTGCCAGTATTTGGTCAGGGGGCGATTTTTATGGCTACACCTTC	CASIWSGGDFYGYTF
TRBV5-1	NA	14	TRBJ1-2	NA	TGCGCCAGCAGCTTGCACTCTCCTAACTATGGCTACACCTTC	CASSLHSPNYGYTF
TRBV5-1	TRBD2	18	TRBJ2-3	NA	TGCGCCAGCAGCCCTCCCCTGACTAGCGGGGTTGGCACAGATACGCAGTATTTT	CASSPPLTSGVGTDTQYF